This T cell receptor beta chain was profiled in a study of vaccination and CD4 T cells after COVID-19. Study-level information: The convalescents, six males and four females, included two who were Hispanic. As a positive control, some control cultures were given a CEFX pool, while others were given an HIV-1 Nef pool or no peptide. Researchers treated cells with overlapping spike peptides taken from SARS-CoV-2, HCoV-NL63, HCoV-OC43 and HCoV-229E.

For this clonotype: Its antigen is still unknown.

Germline V gene lookup returns CDR1 SNHLY and CDR2 FYNNEI. Germline trimming cut 4 bases from V and 2 bases from J; bases unmatched to any gene: 5. The length of the CDR3 is 15 residues. The treatment is: roughly 11-day PBMC culture with coronavirus spike peptide pools or control peptides (ViraFEST assay). Researchers used the Oncomine TCR Beta short-read assay to sequence DNA from cultured CD4+ T cells. Genomic DNA was taken out of cultured CD4+ T cells by extraction. TCRdb analysed the PCR reads with MiXCR anew, one entry per CDR3 protein. In the table there are 20,000 to 25,000 distinct CDR3 sequences, 60% of which are singletons.

The sequencing here drew on CD4+ T cells from blood, cultured in vitro, taken after SARS-CoV-2 vaccination. J is TRBJ1-5 and V is TRBV2, with TRBD1 matching over 7 bases. The clonotype originates from a human donor who received a COVID-19 vaccine. CDR3 protein: CASSVGGQGNQPQHF. As DNA, the CDR3 is TGTGCCAGCAGTGTGGGTGGACAGGGCAATCAGCCCCAGCATTTT.